Sequencing of this T cell receptor beta chain was carried out in a study of CD8 T cells in ankylosing spondylitis. In this sample, this clonotype turned up many times. The antigen is undetermined. It was by quantitative 5'-RACE with molecular barcodes that TCR beta libraries were made. Using its own MiXCR run on the 5' RACE reads, TCRdb lists one record per CDR3 protein. The repertoire holds over 200,000 distinct CDR3 sequences, with 8% to 11% as singletons. Germline V lookup: CDR1 SQVTM, CDR2 ANQGSEA. Deletions cut 8 bases from V and 1 base from J, with 14 bases between. The CDR3 is made up of 13 amino acids. Notes on the study in general: Some motif variants were previously reported in reactive arthritis synovial fluid and blood.

Source material: blood, either unsorted or a sorted T cell fraction (not recorded which). The TCR comes from a male donor with ankylosing spondylitis or in good health (not recorded which). V gene TRBV29-1 combines with J gene TRBJ1-1; weak D call: TRBD1 (5 bases). The DNA of the CDR3 is TGCAGCTCCCTGCGGGGGAAGAACACTGAAGCTTTCTTT. Protein product: CSSLRGKNTEAFF.